This entry lists 20 T cell receptor beta chains sequenced from one sample in a study of blood T cell repertoires in COVID-19. Method: immunoSEQ multiplex PCR; TCRdb's copy keeps in-frame clones and lacks some. This table holds 200,000 to 300,000 clones, nearly 90% found once. The sequenced sample was peripheral blood. The receptors come from a man aged 18-30 years with active or convalescent COVID-19.

The chain uses TRBV9 and TRBJ2-1; 11 bases fit TRBD2. This CDR3 spans 16 amino acids. J was trimmed by 5 bases and V by 3 bases; bases with no gene match: 7. Germline CDR1 SGDLS, CDR2 YYNGEE. The CDR3 coding sequence is TGTGCCAGCAGCGCGAGACTAGCGGGGAAGGACAATGAGCAGTTCTTC. Translated: CASSARLAGKDNEQFF.

V gene TRBV6-6 combines with J gene TRBJ2-7, with a weak D call TRBD2 (6 bases). CDR1 is MNHNY and CDR2 is SVGAGI in the germline V gene (reference sequence). This CDR3 contains 14 residues. The germline V and J ends were trimmed by 4 bases and 3 bases, with 13 bases remaining between them. DNA for the CDR3: TGTGCCAGCAGTTCCGGGACTTCCGACTACGAGCAGTACTTC. It specifies CASSSGTSDYEQYF.

The gene calls are TRBV5-1 and TRBJ2-7, with 9 bases that match TRBD1. Germline V gives CDR1 SGHRS, CDR2 YFSETQ. The junction had 9 bases not matched to a gene; V was cut back by 2 bases and J by 6 bases. The CDR3 spans 15 residues. The CDR3 protein is CASSFTTGGRREQYF. CDR3 sequence (DNA): TGCGCCAGCAGCTTCACGACAGGGGGTAGGCGCGAGCAGTACTTC. The whole variable domain, filled in from reference TRBV5-1 and TRBJ2-7, reads KAGVTQTPRYLIKTRGQQVTLSCSPISGHRSVSWYQQTPGQGLQFLFEYFSETQRNKGNFPGRFSGRQFSNSRSEMNVSTLELGDSALYLCASSFTTGGRREQYFGPGTRLTVT.

The chain links TRBV19 to TRBJ2-3; a possible D gene is TRBD2 (5 bases). The ends were cut back, 4 bases at V and 2 bases at J, with 16 bases in the middle. The germline gives CDR1 LNHDA, CDR2 SQIVND (reference sequence). The CDR3 is 16 amino acids. CDR3 amino acids: CASSRRPPPLTDTQYF. The CDR3 region has the DNA TGTGCCAGTAGTAGGAGGCCCCCTCCTCTCACAGATACGCAGTATTTT.

This clone was counted a few times. J is TRBJ1-1 and V is TRBV12-3 or TRBV12-4; D is undetermined. V lost 3 bases and J 6 bases, leaving 11 bases between the germline ends. There are 13 residues in the CDR3. In DNA, the CDR3 is TGTGCCAGCAGTTTTTCACAAGGAGCTGAAGCTTTCTTT. Translated, it gives CASSFSQGAEAFF.

The chain uses TRBV6-4 and TRBJ2-1; maybe TRBD2 (6 bases). There are 13 residues in the CDR3. CDR1 MRHNA and CDR2 SNTAGT come from the germline V gene. The V end was cut by 6 bases, the J end by 9 bases, with 15 bases between. Written as DNA, the CDR3 is TGTGCCAGCAGCACCGGATTTAGCGGTGAGCAGTTCTTC. Amino acid sequence: CASSTGFSGEQFF.

The J gene is TRBJ2-7, the V gene TRBV15, with D perhaps matching TRBD1 (5 bases). V was pared by 0 bases and J by 7 bases, with 10 bases between. CDR1 LNHNV and CDR2 YYDKDF come from the germline V gene (reference sequence). This CDR3 comprises 13 residues. The CDR3: CATSRDRVEEQYF. The DNA for the CDR3 is TGTGCCACCAGCAGAGACAGGGTCGAAGAGCAGTACTTC.

The CDR3 protein is CSARLPDTQYF. The CDR3 DNA reads TGCAGTGCTAGACTCCCAGATACGCAGTATTTT. V usage is TRBV20-1 and J usage is TRBJ2-3; no definite D call. V was pared by 2 bases and J by 4 bases, with 4 bases between. CDR3 length: 11 residues. The germline CDR1 and CDR2 sequences are DFQATT and SNEGSKA (reference sequence).

This rearrangement joins TRBV13 to TRBJ1-4; a possible D gene is TRBD1 (5 bases). Trimming shortened V by 5 bases and J by 7 bases, and 11 bases separated the two germline ends. The CDR3 is 13 amino acids. Germline CDR1 is PRHDT and CDR2 is FYEKMQ (reference sequence). CDR3 residues: CASSAGHAEKLFF. In DNA, the CDR3 is TGTGCCAGCAGCGCCGGACACGCTGAAAAACTGTTTTTT. The whole variable domain, filled in from reference TRBV13 and TRBJ1-4, reads AAGVIQSPRHLIKEKRETATLKCYPIPRHDTVYWYQQGPGQDPQFLISFYEKMQSDKGSIPDRFSAQQFSDYHSELNMSSLELGDSALYFCASSAGHAEKLFFGSGTQLSVL.

This chain connects TRBV27 to TRBJ2-2; 10 bases match TRBD2. The ends lost 2 bases at V and 1 base at J; junction bases unmatched: 4. Per the germline V gene, CDR1 is MNHEY and CDR2 is SMNVEV (reference sequence). The CDR3 covers 17 residues. The CDR3 sequence is CASSLTSGTKNTGELFF. In DNA, the CDR3 is TGTGCCAGCAGTTTAACTAGCGGGACGAAGAACACCGGGGAGCTGTTTTTT.

This chain links TRBV6-5 with TRBJ2-3; D is unresolved. This CDR3 spans 14 amino acids. CDR1 and CDR2 from the germline V gene are MNHEY and SVGAGI. The V end was cut by 6 bases, the J end by 9 bases, with 19 bases between. The CDR3 nucleotides read TGTGCCAGCAGGGCTCAGGCCGGATCCAACACGCAGTATTTT. This sequence encodes CASRAQAGSNTQYF.

The CDR3 spells CASSLTPDGGYGYTF. The CDR3 DNA reads as TGTGCCAGCAGCTTAACCCCCGACGGAGGCTATGGCTACACCTTC. The rearrangement links TRBV7-3 to TRBJ1-2; D remains ambiguous. The V end was cut by 0 bases, the J end by 4 bases, with 12 bases between. The germline gives CDR1 SGHTA, CDR2 FQGTGA. The CDR3 is 15 amino acids. Variable domain in full (rest from reference TRBV7-3 and TRBJ1-2): GAGVSQTPSNKVTEKGKYVELRCDPISGHTALYWYRQSLGQGPEFLIYFQGTGAADDSGLPNDRFFAVRPEGSVSTLKIQRTERGDSAVYLCASSLTPDGGYGYTFGSGTRLTVV.

The chain links TRBV5-1 to TRBJ1-5; the D gene is possibly TRBD1 (6 bases). The CDR3 spans 14 residues. Germline CDR1 SGHRS, CDR2 YFSETQ. The V end lost 5 bases, the J end lost 5 bases, and 14 bases lay between the germline ends. For the CDR3, the DNA is TGCGCCAGCAGTGTGTGGGGGGGCGATCAGCCCCAGCATTTT. This sequence encodes CASSVWGGDQPQHF.

The CDR3 DNA reads TGTGCCAGCAGAAGCGGGGGGGGCGAGCAGTACTTC. It specifies CASRSGGGEQYF. The rearrangement links TRBV28 to TRBJ2-7; 10 bases align to TRBD2. The germline V gene encodes CDR1 MDHEN and CDR2 SYDVKM. This CDR3 has 12 amino acids. The V gene end was trimmed by 6 bases and the J gene end by 6 bases; junction bases not matched to a gene: 2.

The CDR3 loop reads CASSTGPGGVYEQYF. Written as DNA, the CDR3 is TGTGCCAGTAGTACCGGGCCAGGGGGAGTTTACGAGCAGTACTTC. This sequence joins TRBV19 and TRBJ2-7; the match to TRBD1 covers 7 bases. Trimming took 4 bases from V and 4 from J; bases not matched to a gene: 10. This CDR3 has 15 residues. CDR1 LNHDA and CDR2 SQIVND come from the germline V gene (reference sequence).

This clone was recorded a few times. The CDR3 region is CASSSRTGGNTEAFF. The DNA of the CDR3 is TGTGCCAGCAGCTCAAGGACAGGGGGTAACACTGAAGCTTTCTTT. The V call is TRBV5-8, the J call TRBJ1-1, with TRBD1 matching over 10 bases. The CDR3 totals 15 residues. Looked up from germline, CDR1 is SGHTS and CDR2 is YDEGEE. V trimming: 3 bases; J trimming: 2 bases; junction bases outside the gene matches: 4.

The V and J genes are TRBV7-3 and TRBJ2-3; 10 bases are shared with TRBD1. The V gene end was trimmed by 5 bases and the J gene end by 1 base; junction bases not matched to a gene: 0. From germline, CDR1 is SGHTA and CDR2 FQGTGA. The CDR3 covers 14 residues. The CDR3 here is CASSGTGGTDTQYF. DNA for the CDR3: TGTGCCAGCAGCGGGACAGGGGGCACAGATACGCAGTATTTT.

V gene TRBV20-1 combines with J gene TRBJ2-3, with 9 bases lining up with TRBD1. Germline V gives CDR1 DFQATT, CDR2 SNEGSKA (reference sequence). The CDR3 contains 15 residues. The ends lost 3 bases at V and 6 bases at J; junction bases unmatched: 10. The CDR3 DNA is TGCAGTGCTAGTGACGCCGGGACAGGGCGCGATACGCAGTATTTT. Amino acids: CSASDAGTGRDTQYF.

V usage is TRBV7-3 and J usage is TRBJ2-5; 8 nucleotides line up with TRBD2. With V trimmed by 3 bases and J by 2 bases, 2 bases remained unmatched. The CDR3 has 14 amino acids. CDR1 is SGHTA and CDR2 is FQGTGA in the germline V gene. The CDR3 DNA follows: TGTGCCAGCAGCTTCGGGACTAGGCAAGAGACCCAGTACTTC. Encoded protein: CASSFGTRQETQYF.

The table lists this clone with a few counts. The CDR3 is CASPFRGEPYNEQFF. Here the CDR3 DNA reads TGTGCCAGCCCCTTCCGGGGGGAACCTTACAATGAGCAGTTCTTC. The rearrangement uses TRBV3-1 (or the pseudogene TRBV3-2) and TRBJ2-1; 7 nucleotides line up with TRBD2. The CDR3 runs to 15 residues. Looked up from germline, CDR1 is LGHDT and CDR2 is YNNKEL (reference sequence). V lost 8 bases and J lost 4; bases outside the gene matches: 11.